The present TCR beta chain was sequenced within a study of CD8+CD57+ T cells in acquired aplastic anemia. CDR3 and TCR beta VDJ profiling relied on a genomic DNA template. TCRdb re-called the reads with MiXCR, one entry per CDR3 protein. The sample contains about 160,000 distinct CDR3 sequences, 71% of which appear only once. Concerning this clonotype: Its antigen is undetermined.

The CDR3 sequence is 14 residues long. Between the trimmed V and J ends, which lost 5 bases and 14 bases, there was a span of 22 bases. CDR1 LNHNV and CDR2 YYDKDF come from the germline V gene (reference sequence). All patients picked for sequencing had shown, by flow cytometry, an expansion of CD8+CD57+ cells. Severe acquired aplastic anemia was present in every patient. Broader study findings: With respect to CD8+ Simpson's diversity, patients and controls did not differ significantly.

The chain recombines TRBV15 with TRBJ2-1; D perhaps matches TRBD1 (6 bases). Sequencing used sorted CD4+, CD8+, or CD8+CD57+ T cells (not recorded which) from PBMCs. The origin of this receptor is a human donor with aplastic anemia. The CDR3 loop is CATSPRQEAAYKFF. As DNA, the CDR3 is TGTGCCACCAGCCCCCGACAGGAGGCCGCGTATAAGTTCTTC.